The 25 T cell receptor beta chains presented below share a single source sample, sequenced in a study of T-cell memory formation after mild COVID-19. MiXCR was run by TCRdb on the 5' RACE reads, yielding one entry per CDR3 protein. In the table there are 120,000 to 150,000 distinct CDR3 sequences, less than 20% of which are singletons. What was sequenced was PBMCs or a T cell subset sorted from them (not recorded which). These receptors were collected from an adult woman who had mild COVID-19 (a few samples of this study predate the infection). Cell type and time point are not known.

The chain has TRBV20-1 and TRBJ2-5, with no clear D. There are 13 residues in the CDR3. Germline V gene data show CDR1 as DFQATT and CDR2 as SNEGSKA (reference sequence). Deletions cut 6 bases from V and 0 bases from J, with 11 bases between. For the CDR3, the DNA is TGCAGTGCACCGGACCTAAACCAAGAGACCCAGTACTTC. The encoded protein is CSAPDLNQETQYF.

The rearrangement joins TRBV5-6 to TRBJ2-4; D not certain. Looked up from germline, CDR1 is SGHDT and CDR2 is YYEEEE. V was shortened by 4 bases and J by 0 bases, with 8 bases between the two germline ends. The CDR3 length is 14 residues. The CDR3 reads CASSRSVAKNIQYF. The CDR3, as DNA: TGTGCCAGCAGCCGGTCCGTAGCCAAAAACATTCAGTACTTC.

This clonotype showed up just a few times. The chain employs TRBV6-1 and TRBJ1-5; D is perhaps TRBD1 (6 bases). CDR1 is MNHNS, CDR2 SASEGT, per germline. With 1 base removed from V and 0 bases from J, the gap between germline ends came to 10 bases. The CDR3 is 16 amino acids. DNA for the CDR3: TGTGCCAGCAGTGAAGGGGGGCTCTATAGCAATCAGCCCCAGCATTTT. This sequence encodes CASSEGGLYSNQPQHF.

In this sample, this clonotype turned up a few times. CDR3 coding DNA: TGTGCCAGCAGTTCGGTACCCCACGAGGCTTTCTTT. This translates into CASSSVPHEAFF. V is TRBV12-3 or TRBV12-4 and J is TRBJ1-1; D gene ambiguous. The CDR3 is 12 residues long. Trimming shortened V by 4 bases and J by 11 bases, and 14 bases separated the two germline ends.

The rearrangement uses TRBV12-3 or TRBV12-4 and TRBJ2-7; 7 bases line up with TRBD1. The V gene end was trimmed by 3 bases and the J gene end by 6 bases; junction bases not matched to a gene: 5. The CDR3 is 13 residues long. The CDR3 nucleotides read TGTGCCAGCAGTTTTAAAGGGGGCTCCGAGCAGTACTTC. Its protein is CASSFKGGSEQYF.

V usage is TRBV20-1 and J usage is TRBJ2-1; D ambiguous. The CDR3 sequence is 14 residues long. Germline V gene data show CDR1 as DFQATT and CDR2 as SNEGSKA (reference sequence). V lost 3 bases to trimming and J lost 8 bases, with 17 bases between them. The CDR3 loop is CSASGRTPLDEQFF. Written as DNA, the CDR3 is TGCAGTGCTAGTGGCCGGACCCCTCTCGATGAGCAGTTCTTC.

V usage is TRBV3-1 and J usage is TRBJ1-3; a weak D match, TRBD1 (5 bases). The germline V gene has CDR1 LGHDT and CDR2 YNNKEL (reference sequence). V was clipped by 4 bases and J by 1 base, with 14 bases between them. The CDR3 length is 16 residues. The CDR3 sequence is CASSPSGGLSGNTIYF. The CDR3 nucleotides read TGTGCCAGCAGCCCTAGCGGGGGTCTGTCTGGAAACACCATATATTTT.

This clonotype has ten or more counts. This chain joins TRBV12-3 or TRBV12-4 and TRBJ1-2; a weak D match, TRBD1 (5 bases). V was trimmed by 7 bases and J by 5 bases, leaving 14 bases between them. The CDR3 runs to 13 residues. The CDR3 DNA reads as TGTGCCAGCAACTTTTTCCAGGGTTATGGCTACACCTTC. This gives the protein CASNFFQGYGYTF.

The table lists this clonotype with many counts. J is TRBJ1-2 and V is TRBV6-5; 9 bases line up with TRBD1. Germline V CDR1 and CDR2: MNHEY, SVGAGI. The CDR3 spans 15 residues. The V and J ends lost 5 bases and 7 bases, in that order; junction bases with no gene match: 11. In DNA, the CDR3 is TGTGCCAGCAGTCGGGGGACAGGGAAAAGTCCTGGCTACACCTTC. Its translation is CASSRGTGKSPGYTF.

This sequence joins TRBV20-1 and TRBJ2-2; the D call may be TRBD1 or TRBD2 (5 bases each). The CDR3 contains 15 residues. The V gene's germline CDR1 is DFQATT and CDR2 SNEGSKA (reference sequence). Trimming took 6 bases from V and 1 from J, leaving 15 bases between them. CDR3: CSAFPGTLNTGELFF. The DNA for the CDR3 is TGCAGTGCCTTTCCGGGGACCCTGAACACCGGGGAGCTGTTTTTT.

The rearrangement uses TRBV30 and TRBJ2-3; a weak D match, TRBD2 (6 bases). Trimming stripped 0 bases from V and 0 bases from J, with 7 bases between. The germline V gene encodes CDR1 GTSNPN and CDR2 SVGIG (reference sequence). The CDR3 loop spans 14 amino acids. CDR3 in amino acids: CAWSVGGSTDTQYF. CDR3 DNA sequence: TGTGCCTGGAGTGTTGGGGGGAGCACAGATACGCAGTATTTT.

The table lists this clonotype with a few counts. The V call is TRBV4-3, the J call TRBJ2-5, with TRBD1 identical over 12 bases. The CDR3 length is 16 residues. Germline V gene sequence: CDR1 LGHNA, CDR2 YSLEER. J was trimmed by 5 bases and V by 3 bases; bases with no gene match: 7. For the CDR3, the DNA is TGCGCCAGCAGCCAGGGACAGGGGGCGCGAAAGGAGACCCAGTACTTC. Amino acids: CASSQGQGARKETQYF.

Only a few counts were recorded for this clonotype. The chain joins TRBV11-3 to TRBJ2-2; 7 bases are a match to TRBD1. V lost 5 bases and J lost 5; bases outside the gene matches: 5. Germline V lookup: CDR1 SGHNT, CDR2 YENEEA. The CDR3 contains 14 residues. CDR3 region: CASSTHRGTGELFF. CDR3 DNA sequence: TGTGCCAGCAGCACTCACAGGGGAACCGGGGAGCTGTTTTTT.

This clonotype was observed a handful of times. This chain joins TRBV7-9 and TRBJ2-7; 7 bases line up with TRBD1. The trim removed 3 bases at V and 3 bases at J, leaving 5 bases unmatched. The CDR3 has 14 amino acids. Germline CDR1 SEHNR, CDR2 FQNEAQ (reference sequence). CDR3 in amino acids: CASSFVGGDYEQYF. The DNA for the CDR3 is TGTGCCAGCAGCTTTGTAGGGGGCGACTACGAGCAGTACTTC.

V usage is TRBV3-1 and J usage is TRBJ1-4; D is unclear. The V gene lost 3 bases and the J gene lost 8 bases, with 7 bases spanning the gap. From germline, CDR1 is LGHDT and CDR2 YNNKEL (reference sequence). This CDR3 is 12 amino acids long. Here the CDR3 reads CASSHQGEKLFF. CDR3 nucleotides: TGTGCCAGCAGCCACCAAGGGGAAAAACTGTTTTTT.

In its sample, this clonotype was seen many times. This sequence joins TRBV5-1 and TRBJ2-7; 7 nucleotides agree with TRBD1. The CDR3 has 14 amino acids. CDR1 and CDR2 (germline): SGHRS, YFSETQ. With V trimmed by 4 bases and J by 3 bases, 7 bases remained unmatched. CDR3 bases: TGCGCCAGCAGCCCCCGCTCAGGGGGCTACGAGCAGTACTTC. Translation: CASSPRSGGYEQYF.

This sequence joins TRBV5-1 and TRBJ1-2, with 7 bases that match TRBD1. CDR3 size: 15 residues. The trim removed 4 bases at V and 0 bases at J, leaving 6 bases unmatched. In germline, CDR1 is SGHRS, CDR2 YFSETQ. The CDR3 DNA follows: TGCGCCAGCAGCACGTGGGACAGCGCTAACTATGGCTACACCTTC. It translates to CASSTWDSANYGYTF.

The genes are TRBV5-1 and TRBJ1-1; 12 bases map to TRBD1. The CDR3 runs to 17 residues. Unmatched junction bases numbered 10, after V lost 4 bases and J lost 3 bases. In germline, CDR1 is SGHRS, CDR2 YFSETQ. CDR3 in amino acids: CASSGIRDRGLDTEAFF. CDR3 nucleotide sequence: TGCGCCAGCAGCGGAATACGGGACAGGGGGCTCGACACTGAAGCTTTCTTT.

A few counts support this clonotype. One junction end does not reproduce the germline sequence, and a read error may be involved. The chain combines TRBV7-9 with TRBJ2-1; no firm D call. Germline CDR1 and CDR2: SEHNR and FQNEAQ (reference sequence). This CDR3 comprises 9 residues. DNA for the CDR3: TGTGCCACCAGCTTTAACCAGTTCTTC. Translating gives CATSFNQFF.

The genes are TRBV5-1 and TRBJ1-4, with D possibly TRBD1 on 6 matching bases. The CDR3 loop spans 14 amino acids. V dropped 5 bases and J dropped 4 bases, with 12 bases sitting between them. Germline V gene data show CDR1 as SGHRS and CDR2 as YFSETQ. CDR3 nucleotides: TGCGCCAGCAGTCATGGACAGAATAATGAAAAACTGTTTTTT. Protein: CASSHGQNNEKLFF.

The chain couples TRBV12-3 or TRBV12-4 to TRBJ2-7, with D uncertain. The V end was cut by 3 bases, the J end by 4 bases, with 10 bases between. CDR3 size: 13 residues. CDR3 sequence reads: CASSFGSYYEQYF. The DNA of the CDR3 is TGTGCCAGCAGTTTCGGCAGCTATTACGAGCAGTACTTC.

This sequence joins TRBV5-5 and TRBJ2-3, with D unresolved. The CDR3 consists of 14 residues. Germline V lookup: CDR1 SGHKS, CDR2 YYEKEE (reference sequence). Trimming stripped 0 bases from V and 4 bases from J, with 9 bases between. DNA of the CDR3: TGTGCCAGCAGCTTGGACGGAAACCCAGATACGCAGTATTTT. Encoded protein: CASSLDGNPDTQYF. The whole variable domain, filled in from reference TRBV5-5 and TRBJ2-3, reads DAGVTQSPTHLIKTRGQQVTLRCSPISGHKSVSWYQQVLGQGPQFIFQYYEKEERGRGNFPDRFSARQFPNYSSELNVNALLLGDSALYLCASSLDGNPDTQYFGPGTRLTVL.

The V gene is TRBV24-1, the J gene TRBJ2-4, with 7 bases fitting TRBD1. The CDR3 sequence is 13 residues long. Unmatched junction bases numbered 12, after V lost 4 bases and J lost 16 bases. Germline assignment: CDR1 KGHDR and CDR2 SFDVKD. As DNA, the CDR3 is TGTGCCACCAGTGACCCAATAAGACAGGGAATTTACTTC. Amino acids: CATSDPIRQGIYF.

The chain carries TRBV4-1 and TRBJ2-5; D may be TRBD2 (6 bases). Between the trimmed V and J ends, which lost 7 bases and 3 bases, there was a span of 12 bases. The CDR3 sequence is 13 residues long. Germline V gene data show CDR1 as MGHRA and CDR2 as YSYEKL. CDR3 loop: CASTGGAKETQYF. CDR3 nucleotide sequence: TGCGCCAGCACCGGCGGGGCAAAAGAGACCCAGTACTTC.

This clonotype was observed a handful of times. The chain is built from TRBV12-3 or TRBV12-4 and TRBJ2-5; TRBD1 aligns across 9 bases. Losses at the gene ends were 5 bases for V and 4 bases for J; bases not matched to a gene: 8. The CDR3 totals 15 residues. CDR3 amino acids: CASSIRGQGPETQYF. Written as DNA, the CDR3 is TGTGCCAGCAGTATCCGGGGACAGGGTCCAGAGACCCAGTACTTC.